The 20 T cell receptor beta chains reported below all come from one sample, sequenced in a study of T cell responses to AZD1222 COVID-19 vaccine. TCRdb keeps only in-frame clones here, not all; method: immunoSEQ multiplex PCR. Of tens of thousands of clones listed, over 75% are singletons. Sequenced material: peripheral blood, taken on day 0 of AZD1222 vaccination. The receptors here all came from an adult in good health.

CDR3: CASSPRGGRGGEQYF. CDR3 in DNA: TGTGCCAGCAGCCCCCGCGGGGGGCGCGGAGGCGAGCAGTACTTC. The chain is built from TRBV7-2 and TRBJ2-7, with 8 bases aligning to TRBD2. The CDR3 is 15 residues long. The germline V gene encodes CDR1 SGHTA and CDR2 FQGNSA. With V trimmed by 5 bases and J by 6 bases, 12 bases remained unmatched.

This clone occurred once. The chain has TRBV2 and TRBJ1-3, with D maybe TRBD1 (6 bases). Trimming left V 6 bases short and J 7 bases short, with 19 bases between. The V gene's germline CDR1 is SNHLY and CDR2 FYNNEI. The CDR3 is 15 residues long. In nucleotides, the CDR3 is TGTGCCAGCAGAGCGGGCTCCCCGAGGGGGAACACCATATATTTT. Translation gives CASRAGSPRGNTIYF.

V gene TRBV6-5 combines with J gene TRBJ2-1; D not resolved. Trimming took off 6 bases at V and 7 bases at J, with 10 bases between the two ends. CDR3 length equals 12 residues. Germline lookup yields CDR1 MNHEY and CDR2 SVGAGI. This CDR3 reads CASSWTENEQFF. In DNA form, the CDR3 reads TGTGCCAGCAGCTGGACGGAGAATGAGCAGTTCTTC.

The J gene is TRBJ2-3, the V gene TRBV5-1; D perhaps matches TRBD2 (6 bases). Germline lookup yields CDR1 SGHRS and CDR2 YFSETQ. Trimming left V 4 bases short and J 4 bases short, with 19 bases between. There are 16 residues in the CDR3. The CDR3 nucleotides read TGCGCCAGCAGCCCGGGGGACGTTAGAGCGTCAGATACGCAGTATTTT. Amino acids: CASSPGDVRASDTQYF. Variable domain in full (rest from reference TRBV5-1 and TRBJ2-3): KAGVTQTPRYLIKTRGQQVTLSCSPISGHRSVSWYQQTPGQGLQFLFEYFSETQRNKGNFPGRFSGRQFSNSRSEMNVSTLELGDSALYLCASSPGDVRASDTQYFGPGTRLTVL.

The gene calls are TRBV7-2 and TRBJ2-7; D is perhaps TRBD1 or TRBD2 (5 bases each). The CDR3 totals 15 residues. CDR1 is SGHTA and CDR2 is FQGNSA in the germline V gene. V was clipped by 0 bases and J by 4 bases, with 13 bases between them. The CDR3 DNA follows: TGTGCCAGCAGCTTAGCGTCGGTCAGGGAGTACGAGCAGTACTTC. It codes for CASSLASVREYEQYF.

The chain uses TRBV4-2 and TRBJ1-2, with 7 bases matching TRBD1. The V gene's germline CDR1 is LGHNA and CDR2 YNFKEQ. The CDR3 covers 14 residues. The junction had 8 bases not matched to a gene; V was cut back by 7 bases and J by 3 bases. The CDR3 here is CASTTTGRDYGYTF. The CDR3 DNA reads TGTGCCAGCACCACGACAGGGAGGGACTATGGCTACACCTTC.

The genes are TRBV29-1 and TRBJ1-3; TRBD1 matches at 9 bases. This CDR3 is 14 amino acids long. The junction had 5 bases not matched to a gene; V was cut back by 6 bases and J by 2 bases. Per the germline V gene, CDR1 is SQVTM and CDR2 is ANQGSEA. The CDR3 loop reads CSVWDRAAGNTIYF. CDR3 bases: TGCAGCGTGTGGGACAGGGCTGCTGGAAACACCATATATTTT.

The V call is TRBV3-1 (or the pseudogene TRBV3-2), the J call TRBJ2-7, with D possibly matching TRBD2 (5 bases). The germline V gene encodes CDR1 LGHDT and CDR2 YNNKEL (reference sequence). This CDR3 comprises 14 residues. Trimming removed 4 bases at V and 0 bases at J, with 10 bases between. The CDR3 nucleotides read TGTGCCAGCAGCCTCTCGGCGGGCTCCTACGAGCAGTACTTC. It yields the protein CASSLSAGSYEQYF.

J is TRBJ2-1 and V is TRBV7-8; 7 bases are shared with TRBD2. Germline values: CDR1 SGHVS, CDR2 FQNEAQ. V trimming: 5 bases; J trimming: 10 bases; junction bases outside the gene matches: 8. CDR3 size: 13 residues. CDR3 sequence reads: CASSRTWGGEQFF. In DNA, the CDR3 is TGTGCCAGCAGCCGTACGTGGGGGGGAGAGCAGTTCTTC. Filled out from reference TRBV7-8 and TRBJ2-1, the complete variable domain reads GAGVSQSPRYKVAKRGQDVALRCDPISGHVSLFWYQQALGQGPEFLTYFQNEAQLDKSGLPSDRFFAERPEGSVSTLKIQRTQQEDSAVYLCASSRTWGGEQFFGPGTRLTVL.

The chain is built from TRBV7-2 and TRBJ2-7; TRBD2 agrees at 7 bases. Trimming cost V 6 bases and J 5 bases; bases outside gene matches: 19. The CDR3 runs 17 residues. Looked up from germline, CDR1 is SGHTA and CDR2 is FQGNSA. The CDR3 bases are TGTGCCAGCAGTTACCCCTTGGAGGGAGGGCCGGGGGACGAGCAGTACTTC. As protein: CASSYPLEGGPGDEQYF.

The CDR3 region is CASSLTGGGAETQYF. The CDR3, as DNA: TGTGCCAGCAGCCTTACGGGCGGGGGGGCGGAGACCCAGTACTTC. The rearrangement links TRBV9 to TRBJ2-5; 9 bases align to TRBD2. Trimming removed 4 bases from V and 5 bases from J; junction bases left unmatched: 9. The CDR3 length is 15 residues. The germline V gene encodes CDR1 SGDLS and CDR2 YYNGEE.

The chain combines TRBV10-3 with TRBJ2-5; D unclear. CDR1 ENHRY and CDR2 SYGVKD come from the germline V gene. The CDR3 extends over 14 amino acids. Trimming left V 0 bases short and J 2 bases short, with 7 bases between. The CDR3 loop is CAISESNRQETQYF. The CDR3 DNA follows: TGTGCCATCAGTGAGTCTAACAGACAAGAGACCCAGTACTTC.

The chain is built from TRBV18 and TRBJ1-5; D ambiguous. Germline lookup yields CDR1 KGHSH and CDR2 LQKENI. The CDR3 extends over 13 amino acids. With 2 bases removed from V and 5 bases from J, the gap between germline ends came to 7 bases. Here the CDR3 reads CASSPGPDQPQHF. The CDR3 DNA sequence: TGTGCCAGCTCACCAGGGCCCGATCAGCCCCAGCATTTT.

The V and J genes are TRBV24-1 and TRBJ1-2; 7 bases fit TRBD1. Per germline, CDR1 KGHDR and CDR2 SFDVKD. The CDR3 is 16 residues long. The J segment lost 5 bases and the V segment lost 4 bases, leaving 12 bases of the junction unmatched. The DNA for the CDR3 is TGTGCCACCAGTGAACCCACCGACAGGGAAGGGTATGGCTACACCTTC. This sequence encodes CATSEPTDREGYGYTF.

This clone has more than one count but fewer than ten. This rearrangement joins TRBV3-1 (or the pseudogene TRBV3-2) to TRBJ2-7; 8 positions match TRBD1. CDR1 and CDR2 (germline): LGHDT, YNNKEL (reference sequence). V dropped 3 bases and J dropped 3; count of bases not matched to a gene: 10. The CDR3 covers 16 residues. Written as DNA, the CDR3 is TGTGCCAGCAGCCATGCCGGACAGGGAAACGTCTACGAGCAGTACTTC. Translating gives CASSHAGQGNVYEQYF.

The chain couples TRBV6-5 to TRBJ2-3, with unresolved D. This CDR3 has 14 residues. Germline V lookup: CDR1 MNHEY, CDR2 SVGAGI. Trimming took off 10 bases at V and 1 base at J, with 15 bases between the two ends. Here the CDR3 reads CATKLQGGTDTQYF. The CDR3 DNA reads TGTGCCACAAAACTCCAAGGCGGCACAGATACGCAGTATTTT.

This clone was detected only a few times. The J gene is TRBJ2-7, the V gene TRBV27; 8 nucleotides match TRBD2. The CDR3 has 15 residues. Germline-derived CDR1 and CDR2 are MNHEY and SMNVEV (reference sequence). The V segment lost 2 bases and the J segment 5 bases; nucleotides outside the gene matches: 8. CDR3 DNA: TGTGCCAGCAGTTTAGGCTGGGGGACTAGTGACGAGCAGTACTTC. Protein: CASSLGWGTSDEQYF.

The V gene is TRBV19, the J gene TRBJ2-1; 8 bases are shared with TRBD2. This CDR3 region has 18 residues. Germline values: CDR1 LNHDA, CDR2 SQIVND (reference sequence). Trimming removed 2 bases from V and 5 bases from J; junction bases left unmatched: 14. CDR3 coding DNA: TGTGCCAGTAGTATAAAGGCTACGGGACTAGGTCGGAACAATGAGCAGTTCTTC. It encodes CASSIKATGLGRNNEQFF.

This CDR3 is CASSYDGDGYTF. The CDR3, as DNA: TGCGCCAGCAGCTACGACGGAGATGGCTACACCTTC. The rearrangement links TRBV5-1 to TRBJ1-2; D remains unclear. Germline V gene sequence: CDR1 SGHRS, CDR2 YFSETQ. The CDR3 is 12 amino acids. V was shortened by 3 bases and J by 6 bases, with 9 bases between the two germline ends.

V usage is TRBV5-5 and J usage is TRBJ1-6, with a possible D match to TRBD1 (5 bases). Germline V gene data show CDR1 as SGHKS and CDR2 as YYEKEE (reference sequence). Trimming removed 3 bases at V and 9 bases at J, with 19 bases between. The length of the CDR3 is 16 residues. CDR3 region: CASSSQAGAEGSPLHF. CDR3 DNA sequence: TGTGCCAGCAGCTCCCAGGCCGGGGCCGAGGGTTCACCCCTCCACTTT.